This TCR beta chain is from a study of blood T cell repertoires in COVID-19. The wider study: T cells, B-cell-depleted T cells, or PBMCs provided the cDNA or gDNA that served as material.

Original analysis: The assay estimated nucleated cells by amplifying reference gene primers. Measured with immunoSEQ multiplex PCR; TCRdb has only the in-frame clones, and not every one. V and J calls and clone size are those listed in that table; D and trimming were worked out from the DNA. In the table there are roughly 450,000 clones, 90% of which are singletons. Individuals drawn from 20 to 30 US areas were roughly 18 to 95 years old. Recovered Cohort 3 donors showed two negative PCRs, clearance, or symptom resolution. The sequence derives from a man in his late teens or twenties who had recovered from COVID-19. The sequenced sample was PBMCs or T cells enriched from blood (not recorded which).

The CDR3 bases are TGTGCCAGCAGCCAAGATCTTGAGGGAGGCAATCAGCCCCAGCATTTT. It is translated as CASSQDLEGGNQPQHF. The chain combines TRBV3-1 (or the pseudogene TRBV3-2) with TRBJ1-5; D unclear. The CDR3 has 16 amino acids. V was trimmed by 0 bases and J by 2 bases, leaving 11 bases between them. Germline V gene sequence: CDR1 LGHDT, CDR2 YNNKEL (reference sequence).